These T cell receptor beta chains were read from a single sample in a study of T-cell reconstitution after alpha-beta-depleted transplantation in children. One entry per CDR3 protein, called by TCRdb with MiXCR from the PCR reads. Counted here are hundreds of thousands of distinct CDR3 sequences, roughly 14% occurring once; the ten biggest clones make up around 0.76%. The sample in question was PBMCs, obtained before TCRalphabeta/CD19-depleted stem cell transplant. The origin of the receptors is a girl between 2 and 10 years old with congenital amegakaryocytic thrombocytopenia, due to receive a stem cell transplant. CDR3s include the opening cysteine and the closing phenylalanine or tryptophan. D genes are given only for firm matches. Rows give clone size only sometimes, using once, few, many, or a class for an expanded clone.

few	-	TRBV15	TRBJ2-5	TGTGCCACCGAGGGAGACCAAGAGACCCAGTACTTC	CATEGDQETQYF
many	TRBD2	TRBV6-5	TRBJ2-1	TGTGCCAGCACTTGGGGTAGCGGGTACTCCTACAATGAGCAGTTCTTC	CASTWGSGYSYNEQFF
-	TRBD1	TRBV5-1	TRBJ1-2	TGCGCCAGCTCGAGGACAGGGGGCGGACCTGGCTACCCCTTC	CASSRTGGGPGYPF
-	-	TRBV27	TRBJ2-7	TGTGCCAGCAGTGGAATGGGGGAGCAGTACTTC	CASSGMGEQYF
-	-	TRBV30	TRBJ2-6	TGTGCCTGGAGTTCTAGTTCCCGCGGGGCCAACGTCCTGACTTTC	CAWSSSSRGANVLTF
many	TRBD1	TRBV20-1	TRBJ2-4	TGCAGTGCCAGGACAGGGGGGGACAAAAACATTCAGTACTTC	CSARTGGDKNIQYF
-	-	TRBV7-9	TRBJ2-7	TGTGCCAGCAGTCCAGTTAACGAGCAGTACTTC	CASSPVNEQYF
few	TRBD2	TRBV11-2	TRBJ2-1	TGTGCCAGCAGCCCAAAATACTCCTGGGCTAGCGGGAGTGCTGAGCAGTTCTTC	CASSPKYSWASGSAEQFF
many	-	TRBV20-1	TRBJ2-1	TGCAGTGCTAGTAACAGGGGAGGAAGGAATGAGCAGTTCTTC	CSASNRGGRNEQFF
-	-	TRBV18	TRBJ1-1	TGTGCCAGCTCACCAGTGGGGGACGGAACTGAAGCTTTCTTT	CASSPVGDGTEAFF
few	-	TRBV4-1	TRBJ2-5	TGCGCCAGCAGCGCCCACGGGGAAGAGACCCAGTACTTC	CASSAHGEETQYF
many	-	TRBV7-9	TRBJ2-1	TGTGCCAGCAGCTTCCCAGCGGGCGAATTAAATGAGCAGTTCTTC	CASSFPAGELNEQFF
many	TRBD2	TRBV20-1	TRBJ2-1	TGCAGTGCTAGAGCGGGACTAGGATACAATGAGCAGTTCTTC	CSARAGLGYNEQFF
many	TRBD1	TRBV27	TRBJ2-7	TGTGCCAGCAGTTTAAGGACAGGGAGATCGTACGAGCAGTACTTC	CASSLRTGRSYEQYF
few	-	TRBV20-1	TRBJ2-1	TGCAGTGCTAGGTCTGTCGCTCTGCAGTTCTTC	CSARSVALQFF
-	TRBD2	TRBV7-8	TRBJ2-2	TGTGCCAGCAGCTTAGGGGGAGGGCACACCGGGGAGCTGTTTTTT	CASSLGGGHTGELFF
-	-	TRBV12-3/TRBV12-4	TRBJ2-5	TGTGCCAGCAGTGAGGACTTCGACGGTGGGGAGACCCAGTACTTC	CASSEDFDGGETQYF
few	-	TRBV12-3/TRBV12-4	TRBJ2-4	TGTGCCAGCAGCACCGACGTACGAAACATTCAGTACTTC	CASSTDVRNIQYF
many	-	TRBV5-1	TRBJ2-1	TGCGCCAGCAACCTAAATGGGGGGAACAATGAGCAGTTCTTC	CASNLNGGNNEQFF
few	-	TRBV11-1	TRBJ2-7	TGTGCCAGCAGCTTAGCAGTTGTCGGACTAAGTGGGGCCTACGAGCAGTACTTC	CASSLAVVGLSGAYEQYF
many	-	TRBV29-1	TRBJ1-5	TGCAGCGTTGGGGAGAATAGCAATCAGCCCCAGCATTTT	CSVGENSNQPQHF
many	TRBD2	TRBV5-5	TRBJ2-2	TGTGCCAGCAGCTTGGCCGGCCTAGCGGCGAACACCGGGGAGCTGTTTTTT	CASSLAGLAANTGELFF
once	-	TRBV18	TRBJ2-7	TGTGCCAGCTCACCAGGTAGGAACGAGCAGTACTTC	CASSPGRNEQYF
-	-	TRBV12-3/TRBV12-4	TRBJ2-1	TGTGCCAGCAGTTCATATCGTGAGCAGTTCTTC	CASSSYREQFF
-	-	TRBV6-1	TRBJ1-3	TGTGCCAGCCAGCCGACGTTTACCTCTGGAAACACCATATATTTT	CASQPTFTSGNTIYF
-	TRBD2	TRBV7-2	TRBJ2-3	TGTGCCAGCACATCCTATAGCGGGAGTAGCACAGATACGCAGTATTTT	CASTSYSGSSTDTQYF
-	-	TRBV3-1	TRBJ1-6	TGTGCCAGCAGCCTCCGAACGTATAATTCACCCCTCCACTTT	CASSLRTYNSPLHF
few	TRBD2	TRBV20-1	TRBJ2-3	TGCAGTGCCCCGAAAGGGAGGGATGAGCCGTATTTT	CSAPKGRDEPYF
few	TRBD2	TRBV20-1	TRBJ2-1	TGCAGTGCTAGAGCCGGGACTAGCGGGAATGAGCAGTTCTTC	CSARAGTSGNEQFF
-	TRBD2	TRBV11-1	TRBJ2-3	TGTGCCAGCAGCATAGCGGGACGAGGAGATACGCAGTATTTT	CASSIAGRGDTQYF
many	TRBD1	TRBV18	TRBJ1-2	TGTGCCAGCTCACCGAGTACAGGGGAGAACTATGGCTACACCTTC	CASSPSTGENYGYTF
once	-	TRBV27	TRBJ1-3	TGTGCCAGCAGTTTTCGCAGCCCGGTTGTACTGGGACTCACGAAGTCATCTGGAAACACCATATATTTT	CASSFRSPVVLGLTKSSGNTIYF
many	-	TRBV5-6	TRBJ2-7	TGTGCCAGCAGCCTCGACGCCCACGAGCAGTACTTC	CASSLDAHEQYF
few	TRBD2	TRBV11-2	TRBJ2-7	TGTGCCAGCAGCTTAGAGGGACTAGCGGCCTACGAGCAGTACTTC	CASSLEGLAAYEQYF
-	-	TRBV14	TRBJ2-3	TGTGCCAGCACCCTGTCCCCAGCAGATACGCAGTATTTT	CASTLSPADTQYF
few	-	TRBV7-9	TRBJ2-4	TGTGCCAGCAGCTCGCCCCAACAGTTGAATCGGAGAAACATTCAGTACTTC	CASSSPQQLNRRNIQYF
many	-	TRBV27	TRBJ2-7	TGTGCCACCTTTGAGTTAGGGGCTAGAGGCGAGCAGTACTTC	CATFELGARGEQYF
-	-	TRBV10-3	TRBJ2-1	TGTGCCATCACCCGGGAGAGCTCCTACAATGAGCAGTTCTTC	CAITRESSYNEQFF
many	-	TRBV29-1	TRBJ2-3	TGCAGCGCCCGGTCCGGCGCCACAGATACGCAGTATTTT	CSARSGATDTQYF
many	-	TRBV28	TRBJ2-5	TGTGCCAGCAGGGGAGAGGCAGCGTACCAAGAGACCCAGTACTTC	CASRGEAAYQETQYF
few	-	TRBV7-7	TRBJ2-2	TGTGCCAGCAGCGCCCGGGCGGCCCTGAACACCGGGGAGCTGTTTTTT	CASSARAALNTGELFF
-	-	TRBV5-5	TRBJ1-4	TGTGCCAGCAGCTTGGTTCAGGGGCCTTACGACTCTAATGAAAAACTGTTTTTT	CASSLVQGPYDSNEKLFF
many	TRBD2	TRBV4-1	TRBJ2-1	TGCGCCAGCAGCCAAGCTTATACCGGACTAGCGGGAGGTGGGACCTACAATGAGCAGTTCTTC	CASSQAYTGLAGGGTYNEQFF
-	-	TRBV3-1	TRBJ2-3	TGTGCCAGCAGCGACACCGCGTTAGATACGCAGTATTTT	CASSDTALDTQYF
-	-	TRBV5-1	TRBJ2-5	TGCGCCAGCAGCTCACAGCTCCAAGAGACCCAGTACTTC	CASSSQLQETQYF
few	-	TRBV27	TRBJ2-1	TGTGCCAGCAGTTTAAGGGGTCACAGGACGGTATTAAATGAGCAGTTCTTC	CASSLRGHRTVLNEQFF
-	-	TRBV20-1	TRBJ2-3	TGCAGTGCTAGAGTGAATACGGGAGATACGCAGTATTTT	CSARVNTGDTQYF
few	-	TRBV2	TRBJ1-1	TGTGCCAGCAGGAGCAGGGGCCGGAATGAAGCTTTCTTT	CASRSRGRNEAFF
-	TRBD1	TRBV30	TRBJ2-7	TGTGCCTGGAGTGTACCAGGGGGCATGTACGAGCAGTACTTC	CAWSVPGGMYEQYF
-	TRBD2	TRBV20-1	TRBJ2-7	TGCAGTGCTAACCAGGCTAGCGGGAGCCCCCGCTCCTACGAGCAGTACTTC	CSANQASGSPRSYEQYF
many	-	TRBV5-5	TRBJ1-1	TGTGCCAGCAGCCCCCCGTGGGGCACTGAAGCTTTCTTT	CASSPPWGTEAFF